This T cell receptor (beta chain) was recorded in a study of CD8 T cells in ankylosing spondylitis. Study conclusions and caveats: A CD8+ phenotype characterized the disease-linked clones, which were relatively rare in peripheral blood. Some of these motif variants have turned up before, in reports on reactive arthritis synovial fluid and blood. Disease-linked clones reportedly concentrated significantly in matched ankylosing spondylitis synovial fluid. Seemingly characteristic of ankylosing spondylitis blood was a TCR beta motif consisting of eight highly homologous variants.

Libraries of TCR beta came from quantitative 5'-RACE with molecular barcodes. TCRdb called the 5' RACE reads again in MiXCR, with one record for every CDR3 protein. Of about 540,000 distinct CDR3 sequences detected, about 13% appear once; the ten largest clones hold approximately 6.2%. This clonotype has at least ten counts. Antigen unknown. Between the trimmed V and J ends, which lost 6 bases and 5 bases, there was a span of 19 bases. The length of the CDR3 is 15 residues. This TCR came from a male donor with ankylosing spondylitis. The sequenced sample consisted of blood, either unsorted or a sorted T cell fraction (not recorded which). The chain links TRBV12-3 or TRBV12-4 to TRBJ1-2, with a weak D call TRBD1 (5 bases). The CDR3 here is CASSPAGGRLYGYTF. The CDR3 nucleotides read TGTGCCAGCAGCCCCGCGGGGGGGAGGCTTTATGGCTACACCTTC.